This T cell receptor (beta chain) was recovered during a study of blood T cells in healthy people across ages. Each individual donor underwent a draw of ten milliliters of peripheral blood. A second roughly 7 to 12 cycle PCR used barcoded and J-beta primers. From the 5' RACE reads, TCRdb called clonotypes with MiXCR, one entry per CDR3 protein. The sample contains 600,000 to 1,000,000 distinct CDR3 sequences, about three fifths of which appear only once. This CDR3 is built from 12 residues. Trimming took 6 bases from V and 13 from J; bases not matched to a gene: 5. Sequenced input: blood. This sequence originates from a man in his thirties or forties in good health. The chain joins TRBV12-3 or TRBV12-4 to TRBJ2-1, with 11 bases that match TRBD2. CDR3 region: CASRDSGGEQFF. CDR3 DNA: TGTGCCAGCAGGGATAGCGGGGGGGAACAGTTCTTC.